This T cell receptor beta chain comes out of a study of vaccination effects on CD4 cells after COVID-19. Only one count was recorded for this clone. The antigen remains undetermined. Repertoires were generated with immunoSEQ multiplex PCR, while TCRdb's copy carries only in-frame clones and drops some. The data show fewer than 70,000 clones, roughly 80% seen once. Antigen-specific CD4+ T cells were first expanded with viral peptide pools by the ViraFEST assay and only then sequenced. Culturing for about 10 days preceded CD4+ T cell isolation. Nucleocapsid antibody tests were negative, and the vaccine recipients had no prior SARS-CoV-2 infection. At days 3 and 7, half of the medium was exchanged for IL-2 medium. Trimming stripped 4 bases from V and 0 bases from J, with 10 bases between. CDR3 length equals 15 residues. Germline V gives CDR1 MGHRA, CDR2 YSYEKL.

The sequencing used CD4+ T cells from PBMCs cultured with SARS-CoV-2 spike peptides, collected before COVID-19 vaccination. The sequence was collected from a human donor who received a COVID-19 vaccine. The chain links TRBV4-1 to TRBJ1-3, with a weak D call TRBD1 (5 bases). The CDR3 coding sequence is TGCGCCAGCAGCCGGGACGGCCTCTCTGGAAACACCATATATTTT. Translated, it gives CASSRDGLSGNTIYF.